Below are 9 T cell receptor beta chains sequenced from a single sample in a study of T-cell reconstitution after alpha-beta-depleted transplantation in children. Construction of the TCRbeta library involved unique molecular identifiers. TCRdb ran MiXCR on the PCR reads and lists one entry per CDR3 protein. Of approximately 290,000 distinct CDR3 sequences listed, around 10% are singletons. The sample was peripheral blood, taken 180 days after TCRalphabeta/CD19-depleted stem cell transplant. These receptors all come from a male patient aged 2 to 9 who had a stem cell transplant for chronic granulomatous disease, so the T cells may come from the graft donor.

This clonotype was seen ten or more times. The genes are TRBV20-1 and TRBJ1-6, with TRBD1 matching over 9 bases. This CDR3 comprises 13 residues. The junction had 2 bases not matched to a gene; V was cut back by 2 bases and J by 9 bases. CDR1 and CDR2 (germline): DFQATT, SNEGSKA (reference sequence). The CDR3: CSARMTGGSPLHF. As DNA, the CDR3 is TGCAGTGCTAGAATGACAGGGGGTTCACCCCTCCACTTT.

This clonotype was seen ten or more times. This chain connects TRBV7-8 to TRBJ2-3; D is uncertain. The CDR3 has 15 amino acids. CDR1 and CDR2 from the germline V gene are SGHVS and FQNEAQ. V was shortened by 4 bases and J by 3 bases, with 14 bases between the two germline ends. This chain's CDR3 is CASSSVGVETDTQYF. CDR3 in DNA: TGTGCCAGCAGCTCGGTAGGAGTGGAGACAGATACGCAGTATTTT.

This clonotype was counted many times. The CDR3 DNA reads TGTGCCAGCAGCTTAAATTACGGGGGCTCATCAGAGACCCAGTACTTC. It encodes CASSLNYGGSSETQYF. V is TRBV7-8 and J is TRBJ2-5, with D perhaps being TRBD1 or TRBD2 (6 bases each). Looked up from germline, CDR1 is SGHVS and CDR2 is FQNEAQ. The CDR3 runs to 16 residues. The V end lost 2 bases, the J end lost 4 bases, and 17 bases lay between the germline ends.

This clonotype has at least ten counts. The chain carries TRBV2 and TRBJ2-5; TRBD1 aligns across 10 bases. Looked up from germline, CDR1 is SNHLY and CDR2 is FYNNEI. This CDR3 has 15 residues. V was clipped by 10 bases and J by 2 bases; unmatched bases: 10. The DNA for the CDR3 is TGTGCCACCTTCCCGACGGACAGGGGGCAAGAGACCCAGTACTTC. Protein: CATFPTDRGQETQYF.

This clonotype has just a few counts. The V and J genes are TRBV21-1 and TRBJ2-3. TRBV21-1 is tagged as a pseudogene. The CDR3 runs 15 residues. In nucleotides, the CDR3 is TGTGCCAGCGTACAAAGCGGGATAAGCACAGATACGCAGTATTTT. Its translation: CASVQSGISTDTQYF.

The genes are TRBV11-2 and TRBJ2-4; possibly TRBD2 for D (7 bases). Deletions cut 1 base from V and 0 bases from J, with 10 bases between. The CDR3 sequence is 16 residues long. The germline V gene encodes CDR1 SGHAT and CDR2 FQNNGV. The CDR3 loop reads CASSLVGGLAKNIQYF. The CDR3 DNA follows: TGTGCCAGCAGCTTAGTGGGGGGGCTAGCCAAAAACATTCAGTACTTC. The variable domain in full, completed from reference TRBV11-2 and TRBJ2-4, reads EAGVAQSPRYKIIEKRQSVAFWCNPISGHATLYWYQQILGQGPKLLIQFQNNGVVDDSQLPKDRFSAERLKGVDSTLKIQPAKLEDSAVYLCASSLVGGLAKNIQYFGAGTRLSVL.

This clonotype was observed at least ten times. The chain combines TRBV6-5 with TRBJ2-2; D ambiguous. Looked up from germline, CDR1 is MNHEY and CDR2 is SVGAGI. Trimming took off 0 bases at V and 2 bases at J, with 16 bases between the two ends. The CDR3 spans 18 residues. In DNA, the CDR3 is TGTGCCAGCAGTTACTCGTGGTCGCAACGGATTAACACCGGGGAGCTGTTTTTT. Its translation: CASSYSWSQRINTGELFF.

This clonotype has only a few counts. One end of the junction is discordant with germline, which a read error may explain. The chain's CDR3 is CASSLKRGTPYYEQFF. Here the CDR3 DNA reads TGTGCCAGCAGCTTAAAAAGGGGGACTCCCTACTATGAGCAGTTCTTC. The rearrangement joins TRBV7-3 to TRBJ2-1, with D perhaps assigned TRBD1 or TRBD2 (6 bases each). The CDR3 extends over 16 amino acids. The germline V gene has CDR1 SGHTA and CDR2 FQGTGA.

This clonotype has ten or more counts. The chain is built from TRBV7-9 and TRBJ2-4, with 7 bases matching TRBD1. The V gene end was trimmed by 2 bases and the J gene end by 3 bases; junction bases not matched to a gene: 7. The V gene's germline CDR1 is SEHNR and CDR2 FQNEAQ (reference sequence). This CDR3 comprises 16 residues. The CDR3 coding sequence is TGTGCCAGCAGCTTAAGGCCCCAGGGGGACAAAAACATTCAGTACTTC. This codes for CASSLRPQGDKNIQYF.